This T cell receptor (beta chain) was obtained from a study of PD-1 blockade in classical Hodgkin lymphoma. Whole-study results and caveats: Repertoire difference causes, possibly disease activity or prior therapy, remain undefined. The study reported lower baseline TCR diversity in newly diagnosed patients than in healthy donors.

The CDR3 contains 16 residues. CDR1 is MNHEY, CDR2 SMNVEV, per germline (reference sequence). V dropped 5 bases and J dropped 2 bases, with 18 bases sitting between them. The repertoire was sequenced with immunoSEQ multiplex PCR; TCRdb's copy has only in-frame clones and lacks some. The sample consists of 20,000 to 25,000 clones, approximately 93% of them appearing once. The time point: newly diagnosed, previously untreated cHL patient sample. Untreated, newly diagnosed classical Hodgkin lymphoma PBMCs were used for comparison. Turning to this clone: Its antigen is still unknown.

V is TRBV27 and J is TRBJ1-2, with unresolved D. This receptor was obtained from a human donor with classical Hodgkin lymphoma. Sequencing used peripheral blood mononuclear cells (PBMCs). This CDR3 is CASSPQLLRVNYGYTF. The CDR3 bases are TGTGCCAGCAGTCCACAGTTATTAAGGGTGAACTATGGCTACACCTTC.